This T cell receptor (beta chain) was retrieved from a study of type 1 regulatory T cells. About the study: T-allo10 is an in vitro-generated, Tr1-enriched CD4 T cell product specific for alloantigen.

One entry per CDR3 protein, called by TCRdb with MiXCR from the reads. The table has 75,000 to 100,000 distinct CDR3 sequences, roughly 31% seen once. The CDR3 is 13 residues long. V lost 6 bases, J lost 7 bases, and 16 bases lay in between. Germline assignment: CDR1 DFQATT and CDR2 SNEGSKA (reference sequence). The sample comprised CD4+ T cells, either the whole sample or a sorted fraction (not recorded which). This receptor was obtained from a human donor in good health. The chain couples TRBV20-1 to TRBJ2-1; no clear D. The CDR3 nucleotides read TGCAGTGCGCCGCCTTTTTCGGGTAATGAGCAGTTCTTC. Its protein product is CSAPPFSGNEQFF.